This T cell receptor beta chain was found in a study of cytomegalovirus exposure and HLA in healthy donors (dated by TCRdb to about 2017). Notes on the research overall: According to a later analysis, the 100 to 150 validation repertoires were produced on the same platform as the 666 repertoires of the first cohort. To predict cytomegalovirus infection status, the study brought together high-throughput TCR immunosequencing, statistical association of individual TCRs with disease status, and machine learning. A separate validation cohort of more than 100 different subjects was used in addition to the approximately 700-subject first cohort. The study was designed to test whether signatures of past pathogen exposure could be identified by cataloging public T cell receptors. The research as a whole found: The study gave a list of 150 to 200 TCR beta chains associated with cytomegalovirus. Across donors, most TCR sequences were observed very rarely, whereas some public TCRs were present in many individuals. A later analysis lacked HLA typing for the validation cohort, so it scored co-occurrence in that cohort across all 120 or so repertoires. The authors suggested that the approach could potentially be extended to other disease states and immunological phenotypes. In vitro tests confirmed that a few of the cytomegalovirus-associated TCR beta chains recognize cytomegalovirus antigens. Cytomegalovirus status was reported to be diagnosed by the classifier with high specificity and sensitivity in both the original and validation cohorts. Subsequent analysis determined that TCRs grouped into clusters in the first cohort also showed a tendency toward co-occurrence across the 120 validation repertoires, and 85% to 95% of cluster scores exceeded 0.

The table lists this clone with a count of one. Its cognate antigen has yet to be identified. Base qualities are not at hand, and no much larger clone is one base apart. Compared with germline, V lacks 3 bases and J lacks 0 bases; bases without a gene match: 5. The CDR3 has 15 amino acids, counting the end cysteine and phenylalanine. This entry keeps only the CDR3 DNA: 45 bases, framed from base 1. CDR1 and CDR2 are read off the germline V gene (reference sequence) as LNHDA and SQIVND. Donors formed part of the validation cohort, which comprised 95 to 150 subjects and was distinct from the first cohort of several hundred subjects. The method was the immunoSEQ multiplex PCR assay. The original pipeline was this. A statistical classification framework was developed to diagnose cytomegalovirus status using the catalog of TCR beta chain sequences. In TCRdb, the immuneACCESS table is reduced to in-frame sequences with V and J assigned. These tables do not hold every clone; where another copy was compared, an unresolved V gene accounts for under half, and the others remain unexplained. That table supplies the V and J calls and clone size; D and trimming were determined from the DNA. The sample includes 200,000 to 300,000 clones, with 80% to 95% observed a single time. Of the sample, approximately 3% falls within the top ten clones.

The sample consisted of PBMCs. The origin of this receptor is a woman aged 25 to 45 in good health and CMV-seronegative. In this chain, TRBV19 is recombined with TRBJ2-7, with 7 bases aligning to TRBD1. The nucleotide sequence reads as follows: TGTGCCAGTAGTATCCGACAGGGTTTCTCCTACGAGCAGTACTTC. The resulting protein is CASSIRQGFSYEQYF.